This T cell receptor beta chain is from a study of a mutant IDH1 vaccine in newly diagnosed glioma. Time point denoted: week 47, end of study. It was 300 ug of mutant IDH1 20-mer peptide that made up each vaccine dose, given with topical imiquimod. Trimming took off 3 bases at V and 0 bases at J, with 6 bases between the two ends. Germline V CDR1 and CDR2: MNHNY, SVGAGI (reference sequence). The CDR3 is 14 residues long. Clones were sequenced by immunoSEQ multiplex PCR, and TCRdb holds only the in-frame ones, with some missing. Of tens of thousands of clones listed, about 61% are singletons. As to this clone: Its antigen is still unknown.

V gene TRBV6-6 combines with J gene TRBJ1-5; the D is unclear. The receptor was derived from a man in his forties with glioma. Some clones in this sample may be carry-over from other donors' samples. Sequencing was performed on peripheral blood mononuclear cells (PBMCs), taken from a glioma patient whose treatment included an IDH1 peptide vaccine. The CDR3 sequence: CASSYGYSNQPQHF. CDR3 DNA: TGTGCCAGCAGTTATGGGTATAGCAATCAGCCCCAGCATTTT.